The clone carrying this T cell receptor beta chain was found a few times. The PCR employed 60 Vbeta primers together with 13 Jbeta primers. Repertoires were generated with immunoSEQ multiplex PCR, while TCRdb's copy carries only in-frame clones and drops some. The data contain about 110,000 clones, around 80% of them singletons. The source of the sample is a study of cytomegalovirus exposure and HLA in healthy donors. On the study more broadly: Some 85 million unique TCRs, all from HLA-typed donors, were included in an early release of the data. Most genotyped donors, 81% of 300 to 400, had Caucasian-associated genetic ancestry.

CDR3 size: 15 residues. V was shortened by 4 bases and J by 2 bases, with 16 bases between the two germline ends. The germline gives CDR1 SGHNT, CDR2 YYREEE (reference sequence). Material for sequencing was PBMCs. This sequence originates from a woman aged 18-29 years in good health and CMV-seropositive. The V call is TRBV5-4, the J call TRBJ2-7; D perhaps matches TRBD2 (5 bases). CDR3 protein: CASSDNGDWTYEQYF. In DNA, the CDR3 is TGTGCCAGCAGCGATAACGGGGATTGGACCTACGAGCAGTACTTC. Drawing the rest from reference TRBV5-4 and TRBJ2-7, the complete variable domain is ETGVTQSPTHLIKTRGQQVTLRCSSQSGHNTVSWYQQALGQGPQFIFQYYREEENGRGNFPPRFSGLQFPNYSSELNVNALELDDSALYLCASSDNGDWTYEQYFGPGTRLTVT.